This T cell receptor beta chain was captured by sequencing in a study of blood T cell repertoires in COVID-19. Assay used: immunoSEQ multiplex PCR; TCRdb lists only in-frame clones, some missing. The data hold some 110,000 clones, with about nine tenths observed a single time. The sequence was obtained from a human donor in a cohort sampled during active COVID-19. Specimen: peripheral blood.

The chain's CDR3 is CASSLSRDIANYGYTF. DNA for the CDR3: TGTGCCAGCAGCTTGAGTCGGGACATAGCTAACTATGGCTACACCTTC. The V gene is TRBV5-4, the J gene TRBJ1-2; the D gene is possibly TRBD1 (6 bases). Germline loops: CDR1 SGHNT, CDR2 YYREEE (reference sequence). The CDR3 totals 16 residues. Trimming took off 1 base at V and 0 bases at J, with 13 bases between the two ends.